The clone carrying this TCR beta chain was picked up a small number of times. Generated by immunoSEQ multiplex PCR, the TCRdb table keeps only in-frame clones and is missing some. The sample has about 270,000 clones, approximately 84% seen once. This specimen comes from a study of blood T cell repertoires in COVID-19. CDR1 is SGHTA, CDR2 FQGTGA, per germline. The CDR3 is 14 residues long. Trimming at V came to 4 bases and at J to 10 bases, leaving 6 bases not matched to a gene. This clonotype was obtained from a human donor with COVID-19, enrolled during active disease. The donor label of this sample is uncertain. The chain couples TRBV7-3 to TRBJ2-1, with 11 bases that match TRBD2. Source material: peripheral blood. In nucleotides, the CDR3 is TGTGCCAGCAGCTCTACACGGACTAGCGGGGAGCAGTTCTTC. It specifies CASSSTRTSGEQFF.